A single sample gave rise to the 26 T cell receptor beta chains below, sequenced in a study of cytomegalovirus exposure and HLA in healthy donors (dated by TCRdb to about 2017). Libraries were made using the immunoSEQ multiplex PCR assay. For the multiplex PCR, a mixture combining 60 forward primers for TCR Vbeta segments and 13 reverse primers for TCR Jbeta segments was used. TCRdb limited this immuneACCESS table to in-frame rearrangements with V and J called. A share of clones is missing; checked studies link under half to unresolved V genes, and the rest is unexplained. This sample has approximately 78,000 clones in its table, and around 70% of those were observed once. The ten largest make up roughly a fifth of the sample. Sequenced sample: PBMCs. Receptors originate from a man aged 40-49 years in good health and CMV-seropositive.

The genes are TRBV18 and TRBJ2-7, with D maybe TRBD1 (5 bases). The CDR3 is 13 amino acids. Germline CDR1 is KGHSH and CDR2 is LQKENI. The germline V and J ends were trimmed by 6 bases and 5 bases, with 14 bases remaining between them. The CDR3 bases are TGTGCCAGCTCGCAAAGCAGGGATAACGAGCAGTACTTC. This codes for CASSQSRDNEQYF. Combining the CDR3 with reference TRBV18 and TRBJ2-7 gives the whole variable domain NAGVMQNPRHLVRRRGQEARLRCSPMKGHSHVYWYRQLPEEGLKFMVYLQKENIIDESGMPKERFSAEFPKEGPSILRIQQVVRGDSAAYFCASSQSRDNEQYFGPGTRLTVT.

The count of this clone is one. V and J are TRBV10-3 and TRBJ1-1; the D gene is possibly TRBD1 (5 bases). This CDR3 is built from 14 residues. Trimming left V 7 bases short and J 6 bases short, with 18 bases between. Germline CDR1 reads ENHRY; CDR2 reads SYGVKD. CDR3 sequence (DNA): TGTGCCATCATGGGGAGCTCAGGGAGGGCTGAAGCTTTCTTT. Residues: CAIMGSSGRAEAFF.

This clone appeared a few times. The CDR3, as DNA: TGTGCCAGCATCTTCGCGGGGGGCTACAATGAGCAGTTCTTC. This codes for CASIFAGGYNEQFF. The V and J genes are TRBV2 and TRBJ2-1, with 8 bases lining up with TRBD2. The length of the CDR3 is 14 residues. V shed 7 bases, J shed 3 bases, and the junction held 5 bases outside the gene matches. The germline V gene encodes CDR1 SNHLY and CDR2 FYNNEI. The whole variable domain, remainder taken from reference TRBV2 and TRBJ2-1, is EPEVTQTPSHQVTQMGQEVILRCVPISNHLYFYWYRQILGQKVEFLVSFYNNEISEKSEIFDDQFSVERPDGSNFTLKIRSTKLEDSAMYFCASIFAGGYNEQFFGPGTRLTVL.

CDR3: CAISESALRTNTEAFF. The CDR3 DNA reads as TGTGCCATCAGTGAGTCGGCCTTACGAACAAACACTGAAGCTTTCTTT. This chain links TRBV10-3 with TRBJ1-1; no clear D gene. V lost 0 bases, J lost 2 bases, and 13 bases lay in between. This CDR3 region has 16 residues. Germline V lookup: CDR1 ENHRY, CDR2 SYGVKD.

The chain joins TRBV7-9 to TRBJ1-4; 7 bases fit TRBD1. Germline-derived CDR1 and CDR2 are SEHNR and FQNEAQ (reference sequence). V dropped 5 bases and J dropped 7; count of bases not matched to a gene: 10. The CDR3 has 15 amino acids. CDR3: CASSPRQGGGEKLFF. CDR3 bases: TGTGCCAGCAGCCCTCGACAGGGAGGAGGTGAAAAACTGTTTTTT.

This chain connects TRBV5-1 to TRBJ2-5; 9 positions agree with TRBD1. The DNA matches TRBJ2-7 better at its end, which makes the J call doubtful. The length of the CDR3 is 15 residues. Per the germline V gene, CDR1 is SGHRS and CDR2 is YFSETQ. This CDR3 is CASSKGQGGPYEQYF. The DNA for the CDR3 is TGCGCCAGCAGCAAGGGACAGGGAGGACCCTACGAGCAGTACTTC.

The CDR3 is CASSRQGTTYEQYF. Here the CDR3 DNA reads TGTGCCAGCAGTCGACAGGGCACAACCTACGAGCAGTACTTC. This chain joins TRBV2 and TRBJ2-7; 7 bases map to TRBD1. With 5 bases clipped from V and 2 bases from J, the junction kept 6 bases outside the gene matches. The CDR3 is 14 amino acids. In germline, CDR1 is SNHLY, CDR2 FYNNEI.

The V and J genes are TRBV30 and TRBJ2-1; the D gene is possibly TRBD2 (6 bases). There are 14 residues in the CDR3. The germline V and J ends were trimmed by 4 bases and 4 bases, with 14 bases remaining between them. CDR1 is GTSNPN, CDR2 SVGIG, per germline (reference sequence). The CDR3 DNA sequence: TGTGCCTGGAACTCCCTAGCGCAGTACAATGAGCAGTTCTTC. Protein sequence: CAWNSLAQYNEQFF.

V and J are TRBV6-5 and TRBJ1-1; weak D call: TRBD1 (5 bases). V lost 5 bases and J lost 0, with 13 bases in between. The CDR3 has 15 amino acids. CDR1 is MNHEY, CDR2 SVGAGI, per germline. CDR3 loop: CASSLARALNTEAFF. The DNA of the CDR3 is TGTGCCAGCAGTCTCGCCAGGGCCCTGAACACTGAAGCTTTCTTT.

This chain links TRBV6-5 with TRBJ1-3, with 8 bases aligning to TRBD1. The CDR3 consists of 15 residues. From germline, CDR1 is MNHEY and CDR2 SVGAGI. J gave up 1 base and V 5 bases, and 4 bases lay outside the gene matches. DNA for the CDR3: TGTGCCAGCAGTCAGGGGGCTGGTTCTGGAAACACCATATATTTT. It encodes CASSQGAGSGNTIYF.

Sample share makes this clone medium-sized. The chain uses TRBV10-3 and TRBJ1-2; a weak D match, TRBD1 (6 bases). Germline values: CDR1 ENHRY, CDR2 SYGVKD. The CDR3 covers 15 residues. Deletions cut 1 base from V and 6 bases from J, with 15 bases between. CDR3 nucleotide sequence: TGTGCCATCAGTGAGTGGGGTACAGGGAGTAATGGCTACACCTTC. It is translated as CAISEWGTGSNGYTF.

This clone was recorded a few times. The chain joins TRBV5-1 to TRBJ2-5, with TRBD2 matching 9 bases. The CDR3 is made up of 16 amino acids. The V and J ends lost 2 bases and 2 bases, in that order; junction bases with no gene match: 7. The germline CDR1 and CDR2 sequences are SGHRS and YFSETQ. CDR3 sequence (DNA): TGCGCCAGCAGCTTTTCCCCGGCGGGGGGGCAAGAGACCCAGTACTTC. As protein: CASSFSPAGGQETQYF.

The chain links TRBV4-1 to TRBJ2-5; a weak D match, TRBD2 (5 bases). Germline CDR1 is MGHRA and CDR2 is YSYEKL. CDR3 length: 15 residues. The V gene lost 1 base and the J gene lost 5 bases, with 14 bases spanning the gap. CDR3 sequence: CASSQASGVGETQYF. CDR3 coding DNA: TGCGCCAGCAGCCAAGCGTCCGGGGTAGGGGAGACCCAGTACTTC.

The CDR3 protein is CATWGGTGIAGELFF. CDR3 coding DNA: TGTGCCACCTGGGGAGGGACAGGGATAGCCGGGGAGCTGTTTTTT. V is TRBV15 and J is TRBJ2-2; 9 bases are shared with TRBD1. The CDR3 contains 15 residues. Looked up from germline, CDR1 is LNHNV and CDR2 is YYDKDF (reference sequence). J was trimmed by 6 bases and V by 8 bases; bases with no gene match: 10.

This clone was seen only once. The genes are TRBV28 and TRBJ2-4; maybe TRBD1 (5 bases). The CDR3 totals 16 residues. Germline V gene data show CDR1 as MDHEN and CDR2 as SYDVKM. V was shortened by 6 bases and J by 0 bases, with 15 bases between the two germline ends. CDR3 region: CASSPTTVLAKNIQYF. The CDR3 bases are TGTGCCAGCAGCCCAACGACAGTGCTAGCCAAAAACATTCAGTACTTC.

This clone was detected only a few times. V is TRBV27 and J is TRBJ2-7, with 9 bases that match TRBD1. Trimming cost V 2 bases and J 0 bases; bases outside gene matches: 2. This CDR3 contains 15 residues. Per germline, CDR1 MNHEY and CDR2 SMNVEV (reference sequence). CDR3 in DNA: TGTGCCAGCAGTTTAGGGACAGGGAGCTCCTACGAGCAGTACTTC. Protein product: CASSLGTGSSYEQYF.

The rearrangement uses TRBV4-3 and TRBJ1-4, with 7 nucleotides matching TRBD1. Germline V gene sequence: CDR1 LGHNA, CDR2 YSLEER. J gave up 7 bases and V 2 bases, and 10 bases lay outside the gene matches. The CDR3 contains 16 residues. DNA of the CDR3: TGCGCCAGCAGCCAACCATTACAGGGGCAAAGTGAAAAACTGTTTTTT. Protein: CASSQPLQGQSEKLFF.

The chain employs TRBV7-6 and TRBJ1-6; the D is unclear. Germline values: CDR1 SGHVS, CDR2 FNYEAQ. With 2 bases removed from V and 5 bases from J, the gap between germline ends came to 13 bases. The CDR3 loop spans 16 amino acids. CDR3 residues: CASSLFSSTNNSPLHF. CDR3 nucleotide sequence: TGTGCCAGCAGCTTATTTTCCAGCACTAATAATTCACCCCTCCACTTT.

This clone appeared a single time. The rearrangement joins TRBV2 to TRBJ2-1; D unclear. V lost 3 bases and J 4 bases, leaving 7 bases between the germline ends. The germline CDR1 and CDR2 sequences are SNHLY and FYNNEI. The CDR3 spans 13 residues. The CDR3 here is CASSESLYNEQFF. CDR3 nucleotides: TGTGCCAGCAGTGAGAGCCTGTACAATGAGCAGTTCTTC.

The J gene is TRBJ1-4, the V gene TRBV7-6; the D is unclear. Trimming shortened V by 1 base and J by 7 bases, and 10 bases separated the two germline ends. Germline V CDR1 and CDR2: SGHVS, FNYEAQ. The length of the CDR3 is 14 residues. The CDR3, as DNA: TGTGCCAGCAGCTTAGTTCTAGACCGTGAAAAACTGTTTTTT. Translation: CASSLVLDREKLFF. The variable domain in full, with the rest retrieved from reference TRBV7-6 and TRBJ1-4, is GAGVSQSPRYKVTKRGQDVALRCDPISGHVSLYWYRQALGQGPEFLTYFNYEAQQDKSGLPNDRFSAERPEGSISTLTIQRTEQRDSAMYRCASSLVLDREKLFFGSGTQLSVL.

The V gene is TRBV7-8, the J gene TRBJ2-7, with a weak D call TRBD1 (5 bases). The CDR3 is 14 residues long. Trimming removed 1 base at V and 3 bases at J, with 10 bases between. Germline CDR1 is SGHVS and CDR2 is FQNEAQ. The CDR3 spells CASSLGRQSYEQYF. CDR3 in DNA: TGTGCCAGCAGCTTAGGTAGACAGAGCTACGAGCAGTACTTC.

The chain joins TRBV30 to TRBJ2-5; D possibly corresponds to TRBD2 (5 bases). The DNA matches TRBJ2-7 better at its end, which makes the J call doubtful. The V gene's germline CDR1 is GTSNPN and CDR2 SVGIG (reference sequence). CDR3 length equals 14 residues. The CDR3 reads CAWSAQRASYEQYF. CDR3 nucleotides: TGTGCCTGGAGTGCCCAGAGGGCCTCCTACGAGCAGTACTTC.

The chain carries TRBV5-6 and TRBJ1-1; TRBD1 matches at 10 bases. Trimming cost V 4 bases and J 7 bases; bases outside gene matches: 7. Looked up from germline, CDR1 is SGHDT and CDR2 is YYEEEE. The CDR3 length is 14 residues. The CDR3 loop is CASSRRQGADEAFF. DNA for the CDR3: TGTGCCAGCAGCCGACGACAGGGGGCAGATGAAGCTTTCTTT.

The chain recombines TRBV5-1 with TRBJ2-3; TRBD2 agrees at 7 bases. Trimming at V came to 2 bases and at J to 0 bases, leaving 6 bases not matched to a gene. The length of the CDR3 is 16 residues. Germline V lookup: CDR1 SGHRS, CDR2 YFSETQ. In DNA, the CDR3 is TGCGCCAGCAGCTTCCAAGCGGGGCTAAGCACAGATACGCAGTATTTT. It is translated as CASSFQAGLSTDTQYF.

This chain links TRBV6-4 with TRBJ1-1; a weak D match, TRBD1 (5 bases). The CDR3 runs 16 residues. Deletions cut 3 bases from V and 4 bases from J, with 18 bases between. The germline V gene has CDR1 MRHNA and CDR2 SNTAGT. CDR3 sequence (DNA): TGTGCCAGCAGTGAAGATTCGGGTTCTGGGGCCACTGAAGCTTTCTTT. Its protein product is CASSEDSGSGATEAFF.

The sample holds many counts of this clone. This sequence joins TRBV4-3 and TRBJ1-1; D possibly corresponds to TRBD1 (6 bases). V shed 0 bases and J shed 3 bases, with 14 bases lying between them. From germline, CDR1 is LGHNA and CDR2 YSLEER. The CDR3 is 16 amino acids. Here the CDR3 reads CASSQDLFGGYTEAFF. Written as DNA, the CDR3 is TGCGCCAGCAGCCAAGACCTGTTTGGGGGCTACACTGAAGCTTTCTTT.